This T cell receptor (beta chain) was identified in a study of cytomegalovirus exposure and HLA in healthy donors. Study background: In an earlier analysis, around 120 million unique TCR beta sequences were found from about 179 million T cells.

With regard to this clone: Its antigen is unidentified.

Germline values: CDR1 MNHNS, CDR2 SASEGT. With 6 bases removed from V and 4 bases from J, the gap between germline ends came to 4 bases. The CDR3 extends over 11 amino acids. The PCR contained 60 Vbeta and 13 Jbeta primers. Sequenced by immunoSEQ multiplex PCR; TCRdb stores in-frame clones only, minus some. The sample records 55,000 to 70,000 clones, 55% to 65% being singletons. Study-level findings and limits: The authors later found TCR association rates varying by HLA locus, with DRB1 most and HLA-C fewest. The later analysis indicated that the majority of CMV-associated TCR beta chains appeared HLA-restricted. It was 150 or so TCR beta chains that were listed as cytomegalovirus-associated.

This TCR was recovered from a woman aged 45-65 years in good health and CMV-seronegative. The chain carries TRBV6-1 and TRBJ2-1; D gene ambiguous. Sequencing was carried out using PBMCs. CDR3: CASSRYNEQFF. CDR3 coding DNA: TGTGCCAGCAGCCGTTACAATGAGCAGTTCTTC.